This T cell receptor (beta chain) stems from a study of CD8 T cells in ankylosing spondylitis. CDR3 size: 17 residues. J lost 6 bases, V lost 5 bases, and 17 bases had no gene match. Concerning this clonotype: Antigen specificity is unknown.

Study results and caveats: Disease-linked clones were reportedly significantly enriched in matched ankylosing spondylitis synovial fluid. CD8+ disease-linked clones were present at relatively low frequencies in blood.

Libraries of TCR beta came from quantitative 5'-RACE with molecular barcodes. TCRdb called the 5' RACE reads again in MiXCR, with one record for every CDR3 protein. Among 40,000 or so distinct CDR3 sequences, under 13% were seen once, and the ten largest hold 15% to 20%. The J gene is TRBJ2-7, the V gene TRBV12-3 or TRBV12-4; 9 bases agree with TRBD2. The sample was blood, either unsorted or a sorted T cell fraction (not recorded which). The receptor's source is a male donor with ankylosing spondylitis or in good health (not recorded which). Here the CDR3 reads CASSLSPVIAGVSEQYF. As DNA, the CDR3 is TGTGCCAGCAGTCTATCGCCCGTAATAGCGGGAGTGAGCGAGCAGTACTTC.